These T cell receptor beta chains were read from a single sample in a study of shared clonotypes between healthy human individuals. Sequencing used immunoSEQ multiplex PCR; TCRdb keeps in-frame clones, though not all of them. The sample contains around 1,000,000 clones, approximately 80% of which appear only once. Input material: memory CD4+ T cells from PBMCs. The origin of the receptors is a man between 18 and 29 years old in good health. Some clones in this sample may be carry-over from other donors' samples. CDR3s leave out the opening cysteine and the closing phenylalanine or tryptophan.

length	J	V	CDR3
12	TRBJ1-2	TRBV19	ASRTTGTNYGYT
11	TRBJ2-3	TRBV28	ASSLGRPDTQY
12	TRBJ1-4	TRBV2	ASQLQGAGEKLF
15	TRBJ2-1	TRBV7-8	ATLSGTSGRTYNEQF
12	TRBJ1-5	TRBV2	ASSGRGSSQPQH
11	TRBJ1-1	TRBV28	ASRAIPGQGQI
11	TRBJ2-1	TRBV7-9	ASSLGPSGQQF
13	TRBJ1-4	TRBV27	ASSFDGTGYEKLF
11	TRBJ1-2	TRBV6-5	ASNRGEGYGYT
13	TRBJ2-2	TRBV7-2	ASSTQGARTGELF
14	TRBJ1-1	TRBV4-2	ASSQDRGLRNTEAF
13	TRBJ2-7	TRBV10-3	AISEGLESIYEQY
11	TRBJ2-7	TRBV6-5	SAGGSPLVGQY
13	TRBJ1-2	TRBV5-1	ASSLGSQRNYGYT
12	TRBJ2-1	TRBV9	ASSGPARLGEQF
12	TRBJ1-5	TRBV10-2	ASRETGGVQPQH
13	TRBJ2-7	TRBV28	ASSSRGGFHYEQY
13	TRBJ2-1	TRBV10-3	AISESAGPDNEQF
12	TRBJ1-2	TRBV6-6	ASGPSGTSYGYT
14	TRBJ2-5	TRBV10-3	AISRDRDSYQETQY
11	TRBJ2-4	TRBV18	ASSPDRGNIQY